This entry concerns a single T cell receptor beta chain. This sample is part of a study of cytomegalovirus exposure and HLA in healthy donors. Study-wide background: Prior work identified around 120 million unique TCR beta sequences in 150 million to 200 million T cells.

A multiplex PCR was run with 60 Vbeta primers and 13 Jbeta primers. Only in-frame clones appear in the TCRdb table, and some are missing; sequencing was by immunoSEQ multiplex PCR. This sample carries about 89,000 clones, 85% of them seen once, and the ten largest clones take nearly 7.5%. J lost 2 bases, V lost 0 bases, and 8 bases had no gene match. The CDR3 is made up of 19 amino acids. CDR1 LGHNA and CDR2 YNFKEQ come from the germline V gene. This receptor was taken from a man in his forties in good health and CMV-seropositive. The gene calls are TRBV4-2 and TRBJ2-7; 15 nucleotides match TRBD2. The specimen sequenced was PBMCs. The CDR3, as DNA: TGTGCCAGCAGCCAAGAAGGGACTAGCGGGAGGCTTAGAGCCTACGAGCAGTACTTC. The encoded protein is CASSQEGTSGRLRAYEQYF.